Shown below are 20 T cell receptor beta chains from a single sample sequenced in a study of cytotoxic CD8 clonotypes in ibrutinib-treated CLL. Here immunoSEQ multiplex PCR was the method, and the copy in TCRdb shows in-frame clones only, minus some. This sample has tens of thousands of clones, with almost 85% found just once. The sample was PBMCs, taken after 24 months of ibrutinib treatment. The receptors were sampled from a human donor with chronic lymphocytic leukemia.

This chain connects TRBV27 to TRBJ1-1; 8 positions match TRBD1. Looked up from germline, CDR1 is MNHEY and CDR2 is SMNVEV (reference sequence). The CDR3 runs 13 residues. V shed 8 bases and J 8 bases; nucleotides not matched to a gene: 10. CDR3 region: CASHPGGSWEAFF. The CDR3 nucleotides are TGTGCCAGCCACCCAGGGGGCTCTTGGGAAGCTTTCTTT.

The rearrangement joins TRBV10-3 to TRBJ2-6; D ambiguous. The V and J ends lost 2 bases and 0 bases respectively, with 5 bases between them. This CDR3 contains 15 residues. The germline CDR1 and CDR2 sequences are ENHRY and SYGVKD. The DNA of the CDR3 is TGTGCCATCAGTGAGCAGTACTCTGGGGCCAACGTCCTGACTTTC. Translated: CAISEQYSGANVLTF.

V is TRBV7-9 and J is TRBJ1-1, with no clear D. CDR3 size: 13 residues. From germline, CDR1 is SEHNR and CDR2 FQNEAQ (reference sequence). Trimming cost V 6 bases and J 4 bases, with 12 bases left between them. CDR3 nucleotides: TGTGCCAGCAGACCTCGGAAGGGCACTGAAGCTTTCTTT. It codes for CASRPRKGTEAFF.

By share, this clone ranks as medium-sized. The chain links TRBV7-9 to TRBJ2-7; 8 nucleotides agree with TRBD2. The germline CDR1 and CDR2 sequences are SEHNR and FQNEAQ (reference sequence). This CDR3 has 14 amino acids. The V gene end was trimmed by 5 bases and the J gene end by 6 bases; junction bases not matched to a gene: 9. The chain's CDR3 is CASSPGRGSREQYF. In DNA form, the CDR3 reads TGTGCCAGCAGCCCCGGGAGGGGGTCTCGCGAGCAGTACTTC.

V is TRBV5-8 and J is TRBJ1-3, with D perhaps matching TRBD1 (6 bases). This CDR3 is 17 amino acids long. Germline-derived CDR1 and CDR2 are SGHTS and YDEGEE. The V gene lost 0 bases and the J gene lost 0 bases, with 13 bases spanning the gap. The CDR3 DNA follows: TGTGCCAGCAGCTTGGAATTGCAGGGGTTCTCTGGAAACACCATATATTTT. Its translation: CASSLELQGFSGNTIYF.

The chain joins TRBV7-2 to TRBJ1-1, with D perhaps matching TRBD1 (5 bases). Trimming stripped 0 bases from V and 4 bases from J, with 12 bases between. The V gene's germline CDR1 is SGHTA and CDR2 FQGNSA. CDR3 size: 15 residues. CDR3 nucleotide sequence: TGTGCCAGCAGCTTAGCGGGGGTAGCTGCCACTGAAGCTTTCTTT. Protein sequence: CASSLAGVAATEAFF.

The chain joins TRBV7-9 to TRBJ1-1, with 9 bases fitting TRBD1. Germline CDR1 is SEHNR and CDR2 is FQNEAQ (reference sequence). The CDR3 length is 14 residues. V lost 5 bases, J lost 3 bases, and 4 bases stayed unmatched. CDR3 DNA: TGTGCCAGCAGCGAACAGGGGGCGGACACTGAAGCTTTCTTT. Translation gives CASSEQGADTEAFF.

The chain uses TRBV11-2 and TRBJ2-7; D may match TRBD1 or TRBD2 (5 bases each). Between the trimmed V and J ends, which lost 3 bases and 7 bases, there was a span of 13 bases. The CDR3 extends over 13 amino acids. CDR1 is SGHAT and CDR2 is FQNNGV in the germline V gene. The CDR3 loop reads CASSFTGAQEQYF. CDR3 sequence (DNA): TGTGCCAGCAGCTTCACCGGGGCCCAAGAGCAGTACTTC.

This clone is a singleton in its sample. The chain links TRBV5-4 to TRBJ1-2; tentatively, D is TRBD1 (6 bases). Trimming shortened V by 0 bases and J by 5 bases, and 14 bases separated the two germline ends. This CDR3 is built from 15 residues. CDR1 and CDR2 from the germline V gene are SGHNT and YYREEE (reference sequence). Written as DNA, the CDR3 is TGTGCCAGCAGCTTGGCCGACAGGCCGAGGTATGGCTACACCTTC. It encodes CASSLADRPRYGYTF. Looking up the rest from reference TRBV5-4 and TRBJ1-2 gives the full variable domain: ETGVTQSPTHLIKTRGQQVTLRCSSQSGHNTVSWYQQALGQGPQFIFQYYREEENGRGNFPPRFSGLQFPNYSSELNVNALELDDSALYLCASSLADRPRYGYTFGSGTRLTVV.

As DNA, the CDR3 is TGTGCCAGTAGTCCTCAACAGGGGGTGAACACTGAAGCTTTCTTT. It translates to CASSPQQGVNTEAFF. The chain carries TRBV19 and TRBJ1-1, with 8 bases that match TRBD1. V gave up 5 bases and J gave up 0 bases; unmatched junction bases: 5. Per germline, CDR1 LNHDA and CDR2 SQIVND (reference sequence). The CDR3 runs to 15 residues.

The CDR3 DNA sequence: TGTGCCAGCAGCGTAAGACCGGCCGGGGAGCTGTTTTTT. This translates into CASSVRPAGELFF. The gene calls are TRBV9 and TRBJ2-2; D unclear. CDR1 is SGDLS, CDR2 YYNGEE, per germline. V was shortened by 1 base and J by 6 bases, with 7 bases between the two germline ends. The CDR3 has 13 residues.

The chain joins TRBV14 to TRBJ1-2; unclear D gene. Germline CDR1 and CDR2: SGHDN and FVKESK. CDR3 size: 16 residues. Trimming cost V 1 base and J 4 bases, with 16 bases left between them. CDR3 DNA sequence: TGTGCCAGCAGCCAAGTAAGGCCCTCGGGTTCCTATGGCTACACCTTC. Its translation is CASSQVRPSGSYGYTF.

The chain has TRBV18 and TRBJ1-3; D not resolved. The germline V gene has CDR1 KGHSH and CDR2 LQKENI. The CDR3 is 14 amino acids. V was clipped by 0 bases and J by 5 bases, with 8 bases between them. In nucleotides, the CDR3 is TGTGCCAGCTCACCACCTTTCAGAAGAAACACCATATATTTT. Translating it yields CASSPPFRRNTIYF.

The V call is TRBV19, the J call TRBJ2-4; D call uncertain. This CDR3 spans 14 amino acids. Trimming removed 4 bases at V and 8 bases at J, with 15 bases between. CDR1 and CDR2 (germline): LNHDA, SQIVND (reference sequence). As DNA, the CDR3 is TGTGCCAGTAGTACCCCTCGAGGCGGCGACATTCAGTACTTC. It translates to CASSTPRGGDIQYF.

This clone was found a few times. The V call is TRBV12-5, the J call TRBJ2-1; tentatively, D is TRBD1 (6 bases). V lost 0 bases, J lost 10 bases, and 7 bases lay in between. CDR1 and CDR2 (germline): LGHNT, FRNRAP. The CDR3 contains 12 residues. CDR3 sequence (DNA): TGTGCTAGTGGTTTGGTAGGACAGGAGCAGTTCTTC. Its translation is CASGLVGQEQFF.

The chain carries TRBV9 and TRBJ2-5, with D perhaps matching TRBD2 (7 bases). The ends were cut back, 4 bases at V and 4 bases at J, with 14 bases in the middle. Germline CDR1 and CDR2: SGDLS and YYNGEE. The CDR3 runs to 14 residues. Here the CDR3 DNA reads TGTGCCAGCAGCTTAGGGGGGGCTCTAGAGACCCAGTACTTC. It yields the protein CASSLGGALETQYF.

This rearrangement joins TRBV19 to TRBJ2-1; no clear D gene. Germline V gene lookup returns CDR1 LNHDA and CDR2 SQIVND (reference sequence). This CDR3 has 17 amino acids. V dropped 7 bases and J dropped 0 bases, with 19 bases sitting between them. The CDR3 nucleotides are TGTGCCAGTACATCTTCGACACGCTATTCCTCCTACAATGAGCAGTTCTTC. It codes for CASTSSTRYSSYNEQFF.

This rearrangement joins TRBV4-1 to TRBJ2-7, with a possible D match to TRBD1 (6 bases). V shed 3 bases and J shed 3 bases, with 21 bases lying between them. The CDR3 is 17 residues long. Germline-derived CDR1 and CDR2 are MGHRA and YSYEKL. CDR3 region: CASSHRLSVGAHYEQYF. Written as DNA, the CDR3 is TGCGCCAGCAGCCACCGGTTATCGGTGGGGGCCCACTACGAGCAGTACTTC.

This clone was detected only once. The chain combines TRBV9 with TRBJ2-5, with 11 bases that match TRBD2. Trimming at V came to 0 bases and at J to 0 bases, leaving 1 base not matched to a gene. The CDR3 totals 16 residues. Germline CDR1 reads SGDLS; CDR2 reads YYNGEE. The CDR3 sequence: CASSVGTSGYQETQYF. CDR3 sequence (DNA): TGTGCCAGCAGCGTAGGGACTAGCGGGTACCAAGAGACCCAGTACTTC.

The chain uses TRBV7-3 and TRBJ2-5; possibly TRBD2 for D (6 bases). Germline CDR1 and CDR2: SGHTA and FQGTGA. V lost 1 base and J lost 1, with 13 bases in between. The CDR3 is made up of 16 amino acids. This CDR3 reads CASSLSGDPVQETQYF. The CDR3 DNA is TGTGCCAGCAGCTTAAGCGGGGACCCTGTCCAAGAGACCCAGTACTTC.